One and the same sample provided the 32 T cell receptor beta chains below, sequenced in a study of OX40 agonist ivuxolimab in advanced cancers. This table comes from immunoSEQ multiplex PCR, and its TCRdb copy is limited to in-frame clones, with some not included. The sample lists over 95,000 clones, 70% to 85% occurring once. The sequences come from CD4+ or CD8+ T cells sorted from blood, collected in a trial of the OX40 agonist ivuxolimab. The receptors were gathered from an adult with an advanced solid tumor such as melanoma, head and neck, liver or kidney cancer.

The CDR3 sequence: CASSSPSEETQYF. The CDR3 coding sequence is TGTGCCAGCAGCTCCCCTTCCGAAGAGACCCAGTACTTC. V is TRBV7-3 and J is TRBJ2-5, with no clear D. V lost 4 bases to trimming and J lost 3 bases, with 9 bases between them. This CDR3 has 13 residues. Germline CDR1 and CDR2: SGHTA and FQGTGA. The complete variable domain, with remaining parts taken from reference TRBV7-3 and TRBJ2-5, reads GAGVSQTPSNKVTEKGKYVELRCDPISGHTALYWYRQSLGQGPEFLIYFQGTGAADDSGLPNDRFFAVRPEGSVSTLKIQRTERGDSAVYLCASSSPSEETQYFGPGTRLLVL.

In nucleotides, the CDR3 is TGTGCCAGCAGCTTAGTCTTTTTGGGCAGGCCCAACTATGGCTACACCTTC. Protein product: CASSLVFLGRPNYGYTF. The rearrangement uses TRBV7-2 and TRBJ1-2; no firm D call. This CDR3 comprises 17 residues. The V and J ends lost 1 base and 2 bases respectively, with 17 bases between them. Germline lookup yields CDR1 SGHTA and CDR2 FQGNSA.

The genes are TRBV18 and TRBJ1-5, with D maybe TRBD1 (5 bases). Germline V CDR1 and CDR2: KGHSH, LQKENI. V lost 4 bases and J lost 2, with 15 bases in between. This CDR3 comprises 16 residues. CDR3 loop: CASSLQGSNGNQPQHF. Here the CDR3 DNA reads TGTGCCAGCTCACTTCAGGGTTCCAATGGCAATCAGCCCCAGCATTTT.

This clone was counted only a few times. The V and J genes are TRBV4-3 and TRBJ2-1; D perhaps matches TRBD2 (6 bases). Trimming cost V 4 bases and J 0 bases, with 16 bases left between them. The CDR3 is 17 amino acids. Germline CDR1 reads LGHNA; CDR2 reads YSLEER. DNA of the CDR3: TGCGCCAGCAGCCGACAAAGCGGGCCTAGCTCCTACAATGAGCAGTTCTTC. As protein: CASSRQSGPSSYNEQFF.

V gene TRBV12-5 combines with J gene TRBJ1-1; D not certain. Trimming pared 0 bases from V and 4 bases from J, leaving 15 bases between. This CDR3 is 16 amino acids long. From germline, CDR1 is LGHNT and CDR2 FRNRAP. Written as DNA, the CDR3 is TGTGCTAGTGGTTTGGTACAGTCGGGTAAGGGCACTGAAGCTTTCTTT. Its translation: CASGLVQSGKGTEAFF.

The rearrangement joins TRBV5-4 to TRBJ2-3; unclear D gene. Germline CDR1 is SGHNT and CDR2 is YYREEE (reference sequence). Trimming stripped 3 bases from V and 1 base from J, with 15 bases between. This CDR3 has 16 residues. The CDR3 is CASSSVGPAGTDTQYF. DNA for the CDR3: TGTGCCAGCAGCTCCGTGGGCCCTGCGGGCACAGATACGCAGTATTTT.

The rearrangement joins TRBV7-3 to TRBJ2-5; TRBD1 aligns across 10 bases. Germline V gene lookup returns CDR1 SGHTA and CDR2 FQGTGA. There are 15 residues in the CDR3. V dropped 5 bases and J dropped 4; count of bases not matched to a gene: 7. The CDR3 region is CASSQDRGLRETQYF. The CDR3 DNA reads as TGTGCCAGCAGCCAAGACAGGGGGCTGAGAGAGACCCAGTACTTC.

The CDR3 loop reads CASSLTGDPEGETQYF. As DNA, the CDR3 is TGTGCCAGCAGCTTAACTGGAGACCCGGAGGGGGAGACCCAGTACTTC. V and J are TRBV7-3 and TRBJ2-5; TRBD2 is a possible D gene (6 bases). V was pared by 0 bases and J by 5 bases, with 16 bases between. The CDR3 spans 16 residues. Germline V CDR1 and CDR2: SGHTA, FQGTGA. Variable domain in full (rest from reference TRBV7-3 and TRBJ2-5): GAGVSQTPSNKVTEKGKYVELRCDPISGHTALYWYRQSLGQGPEFLIYFQGTGAADDSGLPNDRFFAVRPEGSVSTLKIQRTERGDSAVYLCASSLTGDPEGETQYFGPGTRLLVL.

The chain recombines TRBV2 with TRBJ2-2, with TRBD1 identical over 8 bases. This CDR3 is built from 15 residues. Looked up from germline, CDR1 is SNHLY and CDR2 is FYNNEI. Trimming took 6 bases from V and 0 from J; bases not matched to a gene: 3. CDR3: CASRRDRTNTGELFF. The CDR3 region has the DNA TGTGCCAGCAGGAGGGACAGGACGAACACCGGGGAGCTGTTTTTT. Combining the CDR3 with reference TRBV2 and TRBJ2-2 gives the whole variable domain EPEVTQTPSHQVTQMGQEVILRCVPISNHLYFYWYRQILGQKVEFLVSFYNNEISEKSEIFDDQFSVERPDGSNFTLKIRSTKLEDSAMYFCASRRDRTNTGELFFGEGSRLTVL.

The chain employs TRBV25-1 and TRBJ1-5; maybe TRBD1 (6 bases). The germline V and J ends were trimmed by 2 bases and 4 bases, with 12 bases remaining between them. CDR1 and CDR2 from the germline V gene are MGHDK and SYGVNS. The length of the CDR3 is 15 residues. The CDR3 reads CASSETGGRNQPQHF. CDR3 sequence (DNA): TGTGCCAGCAGTGAAACGGGGGGCAGGAATCAGCCCCAGCATTTT.

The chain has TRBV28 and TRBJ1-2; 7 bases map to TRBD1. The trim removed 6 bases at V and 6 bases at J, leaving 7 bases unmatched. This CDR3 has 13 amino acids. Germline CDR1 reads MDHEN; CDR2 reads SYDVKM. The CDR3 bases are TGTGCCAGCAGAGTCAGGGGGAGTAATGGCTACACCTTC. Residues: CASRVRGSNGYTF.

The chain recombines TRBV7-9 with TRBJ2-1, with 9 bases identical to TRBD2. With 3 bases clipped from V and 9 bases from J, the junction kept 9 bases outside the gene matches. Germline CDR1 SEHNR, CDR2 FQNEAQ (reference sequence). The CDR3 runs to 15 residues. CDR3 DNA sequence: TGTGCCAGCAGCTTCGATTTAGCGGGAGAGGTTGAGCAGTTCTTC. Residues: CASSFDLAGEVEQFF.

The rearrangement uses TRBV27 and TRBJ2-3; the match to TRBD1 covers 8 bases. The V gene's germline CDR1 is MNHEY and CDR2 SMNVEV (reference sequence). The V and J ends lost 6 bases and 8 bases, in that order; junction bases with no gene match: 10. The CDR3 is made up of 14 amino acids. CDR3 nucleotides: TGTGCCAGCAGACTCGACAGGGGAAGCGTTACGCAGTATTTT. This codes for CASRLDRGSVTQYF.

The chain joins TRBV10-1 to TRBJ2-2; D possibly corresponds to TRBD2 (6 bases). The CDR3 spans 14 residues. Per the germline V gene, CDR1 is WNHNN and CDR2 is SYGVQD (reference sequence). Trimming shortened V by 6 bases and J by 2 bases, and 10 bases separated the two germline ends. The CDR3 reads CASRLAENTGELFF. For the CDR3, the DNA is TGCGCCAGCAGATTAGCGGAAAACACCGGGGAGCTGTTTTTT.

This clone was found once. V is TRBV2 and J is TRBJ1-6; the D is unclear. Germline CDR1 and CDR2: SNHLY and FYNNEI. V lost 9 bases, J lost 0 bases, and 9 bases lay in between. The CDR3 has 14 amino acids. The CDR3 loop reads CASMLSSYNSPLHF. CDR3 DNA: TGTGCCAGTATGTTAAGCTCCTATAATTCACCCCTCCACTTT.

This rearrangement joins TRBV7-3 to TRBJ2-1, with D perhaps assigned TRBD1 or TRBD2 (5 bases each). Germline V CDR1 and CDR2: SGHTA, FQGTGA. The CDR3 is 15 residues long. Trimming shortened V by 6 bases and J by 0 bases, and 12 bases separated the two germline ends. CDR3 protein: CASRGDRSSYNEQFF. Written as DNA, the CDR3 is TGTGCCAGCAGGGGGGACCGCAGCTCCTACAATGAGCAGTTCTTC.

DNA of the CDR3: TGTGCCAGCAGTGGACTCACGAACACTGAAGCTTTCTTT. Encoded protein: CASSGLTNTEAFF. The chain joins TRBV13 to TRBJ1-1; no reliable D call. Germline V gives CDR1 PRHDT, CDR2 FYEKMQ (reference sequence). Trimming stripped 6 bases from V and 1 base from J, with 9 bases between. This CDR3 has 13 residues.

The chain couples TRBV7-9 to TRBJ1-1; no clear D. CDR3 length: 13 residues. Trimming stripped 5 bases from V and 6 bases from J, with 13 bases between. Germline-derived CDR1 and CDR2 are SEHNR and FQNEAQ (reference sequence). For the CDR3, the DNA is TGTGCCAGCAGCCCCTCGAGAGGCTCTGAAGCTTTCTTT. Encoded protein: CASSPSRGSEAFF.

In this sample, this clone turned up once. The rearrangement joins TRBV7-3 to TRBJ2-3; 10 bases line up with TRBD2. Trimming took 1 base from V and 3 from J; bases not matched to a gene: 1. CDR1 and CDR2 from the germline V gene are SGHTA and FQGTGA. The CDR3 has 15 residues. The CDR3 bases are TGTGCCAGCAGCTTAAGTAGCGGGAGGACAGATACGCAGTATTTT. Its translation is CASSLSSGRTDTQYF. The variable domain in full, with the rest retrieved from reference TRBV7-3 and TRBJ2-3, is GAGVSQTPSNKVTEKGKYVELRCDPISGHTALYWYRQSLGQGPEFLIYFQGTGAADDSGLPNDRFFAVRPEGSVSTLKIQRTERGDSAVYLCASSLSSGRTDTQYFGPGTRLTVL.

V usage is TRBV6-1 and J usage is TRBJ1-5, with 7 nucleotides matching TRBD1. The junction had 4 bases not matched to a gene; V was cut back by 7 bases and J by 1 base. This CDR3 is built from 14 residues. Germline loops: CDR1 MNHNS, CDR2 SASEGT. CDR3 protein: CASNLQGSNQPQHF. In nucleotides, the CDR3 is TGTGCCAGCAATCTACAGGGGAGCAATCAGCCCCAGCATTTT.

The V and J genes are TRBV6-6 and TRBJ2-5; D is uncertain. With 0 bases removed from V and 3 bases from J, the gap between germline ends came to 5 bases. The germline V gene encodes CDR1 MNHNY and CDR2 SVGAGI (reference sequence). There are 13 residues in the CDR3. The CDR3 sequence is CASSYSRKETQYF. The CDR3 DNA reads TGTGCCAGCAGTTACTCTAGGAAAGAGACCCAGTACTTC.

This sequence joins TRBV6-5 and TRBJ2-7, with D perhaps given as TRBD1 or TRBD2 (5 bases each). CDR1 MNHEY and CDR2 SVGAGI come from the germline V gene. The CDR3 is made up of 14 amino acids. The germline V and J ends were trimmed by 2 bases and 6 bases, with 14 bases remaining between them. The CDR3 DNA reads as TGTGCCAGCAGTTACCTGGAGGACCAGGGCGAGCAGTACTTC. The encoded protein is CASSYLEDQGEQYF.

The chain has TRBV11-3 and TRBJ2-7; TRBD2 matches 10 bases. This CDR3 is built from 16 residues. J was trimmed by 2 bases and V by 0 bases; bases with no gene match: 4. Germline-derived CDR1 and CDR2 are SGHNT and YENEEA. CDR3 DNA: TGTGCCAGCAGCTTAGAGGGACTAGCGCTAACCTACGAGCAGTACTTC. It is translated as CASSLEGLALTYEQYF. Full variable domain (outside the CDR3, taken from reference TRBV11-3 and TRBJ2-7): EAGVVQSPRYKIIEKKQPVAFWCNPISGHNTLYWYLQNLGQGPELLIRYENEEAVDDSQLPKDRFSAERLKGVDSTLKIQPAELGDSAVYLCASSLEGLALTYEQYFGPGTRLTVT.

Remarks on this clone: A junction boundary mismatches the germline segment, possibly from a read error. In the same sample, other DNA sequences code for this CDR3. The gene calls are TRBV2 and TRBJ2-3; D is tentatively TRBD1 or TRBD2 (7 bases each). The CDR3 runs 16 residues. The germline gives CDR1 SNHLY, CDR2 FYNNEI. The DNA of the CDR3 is TGTGCAAGCAGTGGTGCAGGGACAGCGGAGGGGGGGCGGCCGTATTTT. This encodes CASSGAGTAEGGRPYF.

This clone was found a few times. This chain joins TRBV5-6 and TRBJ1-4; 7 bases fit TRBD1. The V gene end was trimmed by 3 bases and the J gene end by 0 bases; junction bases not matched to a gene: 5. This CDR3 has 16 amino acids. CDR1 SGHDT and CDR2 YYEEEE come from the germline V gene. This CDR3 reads CASSWGTGATNEKLFF. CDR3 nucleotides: TGTGCCAGCAGCTGGGGTACAGGGGCAACTAATGAAAAACTGTTTTTT.

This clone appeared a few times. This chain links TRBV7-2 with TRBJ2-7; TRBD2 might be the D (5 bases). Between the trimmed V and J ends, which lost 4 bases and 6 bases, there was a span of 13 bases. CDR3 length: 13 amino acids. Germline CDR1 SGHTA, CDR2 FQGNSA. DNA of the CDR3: TGTGCCAGCAGCTCATCGACCGGGATCGAGCAGTACTTC. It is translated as CASSSSTGIEQYF.

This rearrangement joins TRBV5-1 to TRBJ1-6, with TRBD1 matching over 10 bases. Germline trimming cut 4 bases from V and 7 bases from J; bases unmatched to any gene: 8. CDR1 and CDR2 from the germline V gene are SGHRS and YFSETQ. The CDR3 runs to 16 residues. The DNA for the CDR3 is TGCGCCAGCAGCCGGGTGGGGACAGGGGTCAATTCACCCCTCCACTTT. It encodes CASSRVGTGVNSPLHF. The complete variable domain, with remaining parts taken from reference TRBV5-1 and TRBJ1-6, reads KAGVTQTPRYLIKTRGQQVTLSCSPISGHRSVSWYQQTPGQGLQFLFEYFSETQRNKGNFPGRFSGRQFSNSRSEMNVSTLELGDSALYLCASSRVGTGVNSPLHFGNGTRLTVT.

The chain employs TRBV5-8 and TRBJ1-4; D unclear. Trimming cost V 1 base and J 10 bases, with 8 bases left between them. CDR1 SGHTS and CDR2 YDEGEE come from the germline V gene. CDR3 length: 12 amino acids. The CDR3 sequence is CASSLTRRKLFF. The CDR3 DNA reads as TGTGCCAGCAGCTTGACAAGGAGAAAACTGTTTTTT.

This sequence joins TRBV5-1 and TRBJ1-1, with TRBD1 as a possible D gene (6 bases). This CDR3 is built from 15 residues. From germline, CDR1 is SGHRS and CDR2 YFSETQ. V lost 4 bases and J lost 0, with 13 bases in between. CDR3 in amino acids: CASSPGDTVNTEAFF. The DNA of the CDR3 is TGCGCCAGCAGCCCTGGGGACACAGTGAACACTGAAGCTTTCTTT.

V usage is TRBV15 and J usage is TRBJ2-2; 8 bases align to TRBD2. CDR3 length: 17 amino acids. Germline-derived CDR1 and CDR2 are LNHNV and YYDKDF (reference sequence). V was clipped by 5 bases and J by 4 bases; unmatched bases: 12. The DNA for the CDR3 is TGTGCCACCAGCCGGAGAGGAGCGGGGGTTGCCACCGGGGAGCTGTTTTTT. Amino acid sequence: CATSRRGAGVATGELFF.

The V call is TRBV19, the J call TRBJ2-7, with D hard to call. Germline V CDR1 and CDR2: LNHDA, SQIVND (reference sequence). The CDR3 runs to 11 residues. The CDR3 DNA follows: TGTGCACGAAGGAGCTCCTACGAGCAGTACTTC. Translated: CARRSSYEQYF.

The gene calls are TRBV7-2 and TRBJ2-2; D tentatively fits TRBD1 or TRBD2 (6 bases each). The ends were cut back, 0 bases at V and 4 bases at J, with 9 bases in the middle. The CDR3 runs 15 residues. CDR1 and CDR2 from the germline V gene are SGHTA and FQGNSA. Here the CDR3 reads CASSLAQGGTGELFF. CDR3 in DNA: TGTGCCAGCAGCTTAGCACAGGGAGGCACCGGGGAGCTGTTTTTT. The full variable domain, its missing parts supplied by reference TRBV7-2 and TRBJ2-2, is GAGVSQSPSNKVTEKGKDVELRCDPISGHTALYWYRQSLGQGLEFLIYFQGNSAPDKSGLPSDRFSAERTGGSVSTLTIQRTQQEDSAVYLCASSLAQGGTGELFFGEGSRLTVL.